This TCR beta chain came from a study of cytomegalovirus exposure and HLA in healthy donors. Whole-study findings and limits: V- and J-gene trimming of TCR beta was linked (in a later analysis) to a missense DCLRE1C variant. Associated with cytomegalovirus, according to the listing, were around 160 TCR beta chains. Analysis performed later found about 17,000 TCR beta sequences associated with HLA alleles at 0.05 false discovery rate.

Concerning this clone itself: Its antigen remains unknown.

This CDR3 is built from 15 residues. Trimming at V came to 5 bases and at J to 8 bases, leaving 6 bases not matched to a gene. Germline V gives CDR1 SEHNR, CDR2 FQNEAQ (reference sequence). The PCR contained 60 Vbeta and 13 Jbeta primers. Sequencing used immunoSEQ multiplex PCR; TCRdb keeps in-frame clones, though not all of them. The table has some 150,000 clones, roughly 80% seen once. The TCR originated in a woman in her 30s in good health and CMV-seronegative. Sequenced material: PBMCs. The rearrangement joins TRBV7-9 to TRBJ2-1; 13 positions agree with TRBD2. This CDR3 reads CASSGLAGAAHEQFF. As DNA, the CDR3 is TGTGCCAGCAGCGGACTAGCGGGAGCCGCCCATGAGCAGTTCTTC.